This is a list of T cell receptor beta chains from one sample in a study of blood T cell repertoires in COVID-19. TCRdb keeps only in-frame clones here, not all; method: immunoSEQ multiplex PCR. The sample lists almost 200,000 clones, about four fifths occurring once. Sample: peripheral blood. Receptor source: a middle-aged woman with COVID-19, enrolled during active disease. The CDR3 runs from the conserved cysteine through the conserved F or W. The D gene is left open where the match is weak. Clone size is given for some rows only: seen once, a few or many times, or a class if the clone is expanded.

CDR3 DNA: TGTGCCAGCAGCCAACTTCTAGCGGTAAGCTCCTACGAGCAGTACTTC
CDR3 protein: CASSQLLAVSSYEQYF
V gene: TRBV4-2
D gene: TRBD2
J gene: TRBJ2-7
clone size: .

CDR3 DNA: TGTGCCAGCAGTCCGGTCCTGCCGTACGAGCAGTACTTC
CDR3 protein: CASSPVLPYEQYF
V gene: TRBV12-3/TRBV12-4
D gene: .
J gene: TRBJ2-7
clone size: .

CDR3 DNA: TGCGCCAGCAGCCAAGAAGGGGGAAGGCTAGCGGGGTGGAATGAGCAGTTCTTC
CDR3 protein: CASSQEGGRLAGWNEQFF
V gene: TRBV4-1
D gene: TRBD2
J gene: TRBJ2-1
clone size: .

CDR3 DNA: TGTGCTAGTGGTTTGGGACGGGGAAGCACAGATACGCAGTATTTT
CDR3 protein: CASGLGRGSTDTQYF
V gene: TRBV12-5
D gene: .
J gene: TRBJ2-3
clone size: .

CDR3 DNA: TGTGCCAGCAGCTTAGCGCTAGCGGACTACGAGCAGTACTTC
CDR3 protein: CASSLALADYEQYF
V gene: TRBV11-2
D gene: TRBD2
J gene: TRBJ2-7
clone size: few

CDR3 DNA: TGTGCCAGTCCCCCCGGCGGCTACACAGATACGCAGTATTTT
CDR3 protein: CASPPGGYTDTQYF
V gene: TRBV7-2
D gene: .
J gene: TRBJ2-3
clone size: few

CDR3 DNA: TGTGCCAGCAGTCGCACGGTCCGGACTAGCCGGCCCCATGAGCAGTTCTTC
CDR3 protein: CASSRTVRTSRPHEQFF
V gene: TRBV6-6
D gene: TRBD2
J gene: TRBJ2-1
clone size: .

CDR3 DNA: TGTGCCAGCAGTTTATCCGCCTACAATGAGCAGTTCTTC
CDR3 protein: CASSLSAYNEQFF
V gene: TRBV12-3/TRBV12-4
D gene: .
J gene: TRBJ2-1
clone size: .

CDR3 DNA: TGTGCCAGCAGTTACTCGAGACAGATCTACGAGCAGTACTTC
CDR3 protein: CASSYSRQIYEQYF
V gene: TRBV6-5
D gene: .
J gene: TRBJ2-7
clone size: once

CDR3 DNA: TGTGCCAGTAGTGCATCCAGGGGTACTGAAGCTTTCTTT
CDR3 protein: CASSASRGTEAFF
V gene: TRBV19
D gene: .
J gene: TRBJ1-1
clone size: few

CDR3 DNA: TGTGCCATCAGTTTACTAGCGGGGTCCACAGATACGCAGTATTTT
CDR3 protein: CAISLLAGSTDTQYF
V gene: TRBV10-3
D gene: TRBD2
J gene: TRBJ2-3
clone size: .

CDR3 DNA: TGTGCCAGCAGTGACTCAGGACAGTACTACACCTTC
CDR3 protein: CASSDSGQYYTF
V gene: TRBV6-4
D gene: .
J gene: TRBJ1-2
clone size: .

CDR3 DNA: TGCGCCAGCAGTGAGCTCGTTTGCGGGGGGCTCTACAATGAGCAGTTCTTC
CDR3 protein: CASSELVCGGLYNEQFF
V gene: TRBV10-1
D gene: TRBD2
J gene: TRBJ2-1
clone size: few

CDR3 DNA: TGCGCCAGCAGCTTGACGGCAACAGGGCCTTCTAGCAATCAGCCCCAGCATTTT
CDR3 protein: CASSLTATGPSSNQPQHF
V gene: TRBV5-1
D gene: .
J gene: TRBJ1-5
clone size: .

CDR3 DNA: TGTGCCAGCAGCTCCCCAACAGGGGGCTGGAGCAATCAGCCCCAGCATTTT
CDR3 protein: CASSSPTGGWSNQPQHF
V gene: TRBV5-4
D gene: TRBD1
J gene: TRBJ1-5
clone size: .

CDR3 DNA: TGTGCCAGCAGCGGGGAGGGGAATGAGCAGTTCTTC
CDR3 protein: CASSGEGNEQFF
V gene: TRBV2
D gene: TRBD2
J gene: TRBJ2-1
clone size: .

CDR3 DNA: TGTGCCAGCAGTTACACAGGGGACGGTGGAAACACCATATATTTT
CDR3 protein: CASSYTGDGGNTIYF
V gene: TRBV6-5
D gene: TRBD1
J gene: TRBJ1-3
clone size: .

CDR3 DNA: TGTGCCAGTAGTACCAGACAGGGAGTAACGTCGAGTCAGCCCCAGCATTTT
CDR3 protein: CASSTRQGVTSSQPQHF
V gene: TRBV19
D gene: TRBD1
J gene: TRBJ1-5
clone size: once

CDR3 DNA: TGTGCCAGCAGAACCTCCGGTCGGTATGGCTACACCTTC
CDR3 protein: CASRTSGRYGYTF
V gene: TRBV6-5
D gene: .
J gene: TRBJ1-2
clone size: .

CDR3 DNA: TGTGCCAGCACAGAAAGGGGGCCCTCCTACAATGAGCAGTTCTTC
CDR3 protein: CASTERGPSYNEQFF
V gene: TRBV6-5
D gene: TRBD1
J gene: TRBJ2-1
clone size: .